This T cell receptor (beta chain) was sequenced for a study of T-cell memory formation after mild COVID-19. Study overall: Largely, the TCR clusters proved donor specific.

The germline V gene has CDR1 SEHNR and CDR2 FQNEAQ (reference sequence). The CDR3 covers 12 residues. V lost 5 bases, J lost 7 bases, and 5 bases stayed unmatched. TCRdb re-called the 5' RACE reads with MiXCR, one entry per CDR3 protein. Found here are 350,000 to 450,000 distinct CDR3 sequences, roughly a quarter of them singletons; the top ten hold about 10%. This clonotype was picked up many times. Sequencing was performed on PBMCs or a T cell subset sorted from them (not recorded which). This sequence joins TRBV7-9 and TRBJ2-7; 7 nucleotides line up with TRBD1. The receptor was derived from an adult woman who had mild COVID-19 (a few samples of this study predate the infection). Cell type and time point are not known. Here the CDR3 reads CASSPTGVEQYF. The CDR3 DNA reads TGTGCCAGCAGCCCCACAGGGGTTGAGCAGTACTTC. The variable domain in full, completed from reference TRBV7-9 and TRBJ2-7, reads DTGVSQNPRHKITKRGQNVTFRCDPISEHNRLYWYRQTLGQGPEFLTYFQNEAQLEKSRLLSDRFSAERPKGSFSTLEIQRTEQGDSAMYLCASSPTGVEQYFGPGTRLTVT.